This T cell receptor (beta chain) came from a study of human T cells and chemical hapten exposure (dated by TCRdb to the early 2020s). Notes on the research overall: Libraries were combined into a pool for sequencing, and differences in TCR yield between samples came mainly from small differences in library volumes within the pool. Both TCR alpha and TCR beta chains were sequenced from each blood RNA sample. The study tracked peripheral blood TCR repertoire changes in vivo during primary and secondary sensitization to the hapten diphenylcyclopropenone (DPC) in alopecia patients.

This clonotype counts as medium-sized (0.01 to 0.1%). The antigen this receptor binds is unknown. No much larger clonotype is one base removed from it; base qualities were not supplied. The time point label, read with the paper, signifies: healthy volunteer bleed at 6 weeks. Total RNA was isolated from unfractionated whole blood collected in Tempus Blood RNA tubes. Roughly 5 healthy volunteers were used as TCR sequencing controls and were bled at day 0, 2 weeks and 6 weeks. CDR1 and CDR2 are read off the germline V gene as SGHAT and FQNNGV. The V end loses 0 bases and the J end loses 6 bases, and a stretch of 19 bases separates them. The CDR3 sequence holds 17 residues, the cysteine and phenylalanine included. The kept DNA is CDR3 alone, 51 bases in frame from the first base. Libraries were built with RACE. TCRdb shows the sequencer as NextSeq 500. Library preparation attached unique molecular identifiers to individual cDNA molecules for quantitative, reproducible TCR counting. The study's own analysis went as follows. A median of approximately 96,000 TCRs per sample was observed, with a range of 23,224 to 690,600. V, J and CDR3 annotation of the TCR reads was performed with the Decombinator software suite. To make PS versus PT1 abundance plots, every sample was subsampled to the same number of TCRs (28,000). Expanded TCRs were defined as absent before sensitization and observed at least eight times at the 2-week time point. The raw public data were reprocessed by TCRdb itself: fastp quality trimming at Q25, MiXCR clonotype calling, in-frame beta chains only. Rows with one shared CDR3 protein collapse into an entry with the most common genes and DNA. None of the V and J calls come from the authors' own analysis; TCRdb made them. The sample profile shows about 34,000 distinct CDR3 sequences; about 5.5% of them were found once. Together, the top ten hold roughly 13% of the sample.

Points the paper makes about the study in general: After repeated subsampling, the strength of the expansion versus patch-test correlation and the threshold at which it became significant changed. DPC sensitization did not change the number of TCRs with a frequency above 1 in 1000, and there was no evidence of changes in global repertoire structure.

This receptor was identified in a human donor in good health. Some clones in this sample may be carry-over from other donors' samples. Recombination joined TRBV11-2 with TRBJ2-3, and perhaps TRBD2 as D gene, on 5 matching bases. The sequenced sample was whole blood. CDR3 region: CASSLDVGGAPADTQYF. The sequenced DNA: TGTGCCAGCAGCTTAGATGTTGGAGGTGCCCCCGCGGATACGCAGTATTTT.